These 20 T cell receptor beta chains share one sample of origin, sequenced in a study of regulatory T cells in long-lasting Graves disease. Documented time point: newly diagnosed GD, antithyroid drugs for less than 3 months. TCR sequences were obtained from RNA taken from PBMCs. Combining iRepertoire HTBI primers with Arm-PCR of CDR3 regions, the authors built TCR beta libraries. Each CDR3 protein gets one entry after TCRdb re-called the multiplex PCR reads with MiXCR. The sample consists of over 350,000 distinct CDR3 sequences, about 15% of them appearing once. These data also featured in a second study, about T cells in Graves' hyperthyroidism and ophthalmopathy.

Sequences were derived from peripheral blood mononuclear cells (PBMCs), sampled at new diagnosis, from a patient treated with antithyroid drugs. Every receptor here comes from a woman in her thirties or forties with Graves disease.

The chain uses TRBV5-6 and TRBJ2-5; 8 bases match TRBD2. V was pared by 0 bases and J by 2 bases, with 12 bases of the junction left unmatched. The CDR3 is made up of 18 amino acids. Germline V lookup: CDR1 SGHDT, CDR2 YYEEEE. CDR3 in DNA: TGTGCCAGCAGCTTGGAGGGGAGCGAGCGGGAGAGACAAGAGACCCAGTACTTC. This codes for CASSLEGSERERQETQYF.

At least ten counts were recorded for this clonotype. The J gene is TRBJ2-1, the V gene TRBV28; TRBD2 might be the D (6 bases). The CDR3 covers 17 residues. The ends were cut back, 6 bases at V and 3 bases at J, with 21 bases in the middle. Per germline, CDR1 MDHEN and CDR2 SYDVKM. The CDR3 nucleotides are TGTGCCAGCAGATTTCTTTTGGGGAGGCGGGACTACAATGAGCAGTTCTTC. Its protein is CASRFLLGRRDYNEQFF. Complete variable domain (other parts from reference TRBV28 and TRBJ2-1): DVKVTQSSRYLVKRTGEKVFLECVQDMDHENMFWYRQDPGLGLRLIYFSYDVKMKEKGDIPEGYSVSREKKERFSLILESASTNQTSMYLCASRFLLGRRDYNEQFFGPGTRLTVL.

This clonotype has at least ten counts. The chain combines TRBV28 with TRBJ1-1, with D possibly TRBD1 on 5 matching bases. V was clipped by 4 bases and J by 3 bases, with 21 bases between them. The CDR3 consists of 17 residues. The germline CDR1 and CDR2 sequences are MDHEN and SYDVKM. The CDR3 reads CASSSYRDPTGDTEAFF. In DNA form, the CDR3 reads TGTGCCAGCAGTTCTTACCGGGACCCAACTGGGGACACTGAAGCTTTCTTT.

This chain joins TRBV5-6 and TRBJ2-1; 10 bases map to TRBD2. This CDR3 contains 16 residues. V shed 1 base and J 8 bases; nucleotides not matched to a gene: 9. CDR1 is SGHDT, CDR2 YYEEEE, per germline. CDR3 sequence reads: CASSLRLAGVSDEQFF. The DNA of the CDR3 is TGTGCCAGCAGCTTGAGGCTAGCGGGAGTTAGTGATGAGCAGTTCTTC.

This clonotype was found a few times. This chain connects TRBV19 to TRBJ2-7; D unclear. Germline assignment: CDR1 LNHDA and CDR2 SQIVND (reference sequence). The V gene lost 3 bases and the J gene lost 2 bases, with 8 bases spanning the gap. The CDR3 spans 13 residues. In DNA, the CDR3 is TGTGCCAGTAGTATTGCCGGACCCTACGAGCAGTACTTC. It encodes CASSIAGPYEQYF.

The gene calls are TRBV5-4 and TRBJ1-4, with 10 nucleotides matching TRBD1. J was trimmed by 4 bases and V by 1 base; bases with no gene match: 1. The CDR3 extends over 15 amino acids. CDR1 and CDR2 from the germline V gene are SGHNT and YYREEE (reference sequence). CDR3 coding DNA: TGTGCCAGCAGCTTGAGGACAGGGGGTAATGAAAAACTGTTTTTT. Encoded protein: CASSLRTGGNEKLFF.

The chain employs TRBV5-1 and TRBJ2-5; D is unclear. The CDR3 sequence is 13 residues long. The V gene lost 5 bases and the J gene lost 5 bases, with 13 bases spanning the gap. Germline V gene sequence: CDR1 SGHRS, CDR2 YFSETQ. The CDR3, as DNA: TGCGCCAGCAGGGTGTCCGCCGGTGAGACCCAGTACTTC. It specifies CASRVSAGETQYF.

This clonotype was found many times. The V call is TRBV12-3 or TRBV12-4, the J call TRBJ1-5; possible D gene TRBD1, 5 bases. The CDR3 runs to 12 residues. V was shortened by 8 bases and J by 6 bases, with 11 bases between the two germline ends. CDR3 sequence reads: CASGSRGQPQHF. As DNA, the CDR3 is TGTGCCAGCGGGTCGAGGGGTCAGCCCCAGCATTTT.

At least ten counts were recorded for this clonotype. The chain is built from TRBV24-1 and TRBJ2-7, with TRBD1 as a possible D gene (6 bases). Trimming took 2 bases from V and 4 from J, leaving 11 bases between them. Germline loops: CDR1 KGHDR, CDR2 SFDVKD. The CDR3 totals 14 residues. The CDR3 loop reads CATSDYRTEYEQYF. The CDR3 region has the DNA TGTGCCACCAGTGATTATAGGACAGAGTACGAGCAGTACTTC.

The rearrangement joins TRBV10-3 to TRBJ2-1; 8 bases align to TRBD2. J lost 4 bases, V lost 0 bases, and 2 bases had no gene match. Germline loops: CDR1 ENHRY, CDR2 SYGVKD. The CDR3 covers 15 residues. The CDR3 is CAISESVAGYNEQFF. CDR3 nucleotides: TGTGCCATCAGTGAGTCGGTAGCGGGGTACAATGAGCAGTTCTTC.

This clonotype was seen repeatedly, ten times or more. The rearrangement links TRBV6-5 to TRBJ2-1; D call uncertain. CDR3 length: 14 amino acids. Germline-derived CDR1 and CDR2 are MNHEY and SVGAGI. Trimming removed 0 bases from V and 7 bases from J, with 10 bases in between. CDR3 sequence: CASSYSNGQNEQFF. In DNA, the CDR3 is TGTGCCAGCAGTTACTCGAATGGCCAGAATGAGCAGTTCTTC.

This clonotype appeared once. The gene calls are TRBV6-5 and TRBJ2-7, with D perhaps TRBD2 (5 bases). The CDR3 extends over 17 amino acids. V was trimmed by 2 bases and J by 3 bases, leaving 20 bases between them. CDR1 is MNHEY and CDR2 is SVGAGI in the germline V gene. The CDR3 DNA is TGTGCCAGCAGTTACCCAGGACTGAAATCCTCCCTCTACGAGCAGTACTTC. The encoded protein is CASSYPGLKSSLYEQYF.

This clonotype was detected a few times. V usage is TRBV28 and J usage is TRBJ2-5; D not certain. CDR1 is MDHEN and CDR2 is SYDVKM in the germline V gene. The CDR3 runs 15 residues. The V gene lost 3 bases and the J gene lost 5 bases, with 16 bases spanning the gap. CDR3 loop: CASSLSFPGRETQYF. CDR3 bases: TGTGCCAGCAGTTTGTCTTTCCCCGGTAGGGAGACCCAGTACTTC.

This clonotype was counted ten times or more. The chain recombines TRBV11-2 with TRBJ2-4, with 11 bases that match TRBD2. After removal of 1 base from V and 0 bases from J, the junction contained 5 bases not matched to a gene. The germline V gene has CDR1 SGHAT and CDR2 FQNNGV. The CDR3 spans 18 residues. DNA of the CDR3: TGTGCCAGCAGCTTAGGGCTAGCGGGAGGTCTAGCCAAAAACATTCAGTACTTC. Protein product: CASSLGLAGGLAKNIQYF.

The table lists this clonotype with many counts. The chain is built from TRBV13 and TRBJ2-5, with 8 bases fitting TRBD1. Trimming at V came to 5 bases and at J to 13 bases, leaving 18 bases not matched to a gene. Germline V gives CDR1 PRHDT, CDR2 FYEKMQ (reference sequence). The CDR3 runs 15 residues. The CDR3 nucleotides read TGTGCCAGCAGCAATTCCGGGACAGGAGGGGCCCAGTGGTACTTC. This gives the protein CASSNSGTGGAQWYF.

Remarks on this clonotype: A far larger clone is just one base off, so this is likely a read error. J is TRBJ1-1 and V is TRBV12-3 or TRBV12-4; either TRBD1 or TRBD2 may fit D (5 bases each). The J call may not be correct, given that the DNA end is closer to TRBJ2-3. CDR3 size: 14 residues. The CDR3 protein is CAAGIRQGSDTQYF. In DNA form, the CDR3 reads TGTGCCGCCGGGATTCGGCAGGGTTCAGATACGCAGTATTTT.

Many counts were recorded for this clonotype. CDR3 loop: CASSYLPGLARETQYF. The CDR3 coding sequence is TGTGCCAGCAGTTACTTACCGGGACTAGCAAGGGAGACCCAGTACTTC. The chain employs TRBV6-5 and TRBJ2-5; TRBD2 aligns across 9 bases. CDR1 MNHEY and CDR2 SVGAGI come from the germline V gene. The CDR3 has 16 residues. Trimming at V came to 1 base and at J to 5 bases, leaving 8 bases not matched to a gene.

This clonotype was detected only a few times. The CDR3 is CASSPQGLQQFF. CDR3 in DNA: TGCGCCAGCAGCCCCCAGGGGCTACAGCAGTTCTTC. The V and J genes are TRBV5-1 and TRBJ2-1, with a weak D call TRBD1 (6 bases). CDR1 is SGHRS, CDR2 YFSETQ, per germline. V was cut by 4 bases and J by 11 bases, with 13 bases left in between. The CDR3 has 12 amino acids. Using reference TRBV5-1 and TRBJ2-1 for the parts outside the CDR3, the full variable domain is KAGVTQTPRYLIKTRGQQVTLSCSPISGHRSVSWYQQTPGQGLQFLFEYFSETQRNKGNFPGRFSGRQFSNSRSEMNVSTLELGDSALYLCASSPQGLQQFFGPGTRLTVL.

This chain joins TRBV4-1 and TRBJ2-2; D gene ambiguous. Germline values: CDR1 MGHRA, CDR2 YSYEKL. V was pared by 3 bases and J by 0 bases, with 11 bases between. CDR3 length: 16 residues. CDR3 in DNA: TGCGCCAGCAGCCAGGAGTGGGGTCCGAACACCGGGGAGCTGTTTTTT. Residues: CASSQEWGPNTGELFF.

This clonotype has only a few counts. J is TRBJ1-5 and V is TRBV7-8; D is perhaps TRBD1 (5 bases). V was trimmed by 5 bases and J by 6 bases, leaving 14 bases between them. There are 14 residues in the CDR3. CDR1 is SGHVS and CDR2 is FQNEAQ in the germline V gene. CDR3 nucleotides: TGTGCCAGCAGCCCTCGACAGCCGGCTCAGCCCCAGCATTTT. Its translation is CASSPRQPAQPQHF.